These 19 T cell receptor beta chains share one sample of origin, sequenced in a study of blood T cell repertoires in COVID-19. Libraries were prepared by immunoSEQ multiplex PCR; TCRdb keeps only in-frame clonotypes and omits some of them. The sample includes 250,000 or so clones, approximately 87% of them seen just once. The material sequenced was peripheral blood. The receptors come from a man in his 60s with acute or convalescent COVID-19.

This clone was recorded a few times. The sample contains more than one DNA sequence encoding this CDR3. The gene calls are TRBV28 and TRBJ1-1; a possible D gene is TRBD1 (5 bases). CDR1 and CDR2 (germline): MDHEN, SYDVKM. Trimming took 8 bases from V and 0 from J, leaving 10 bases between them. The CDR3 has 13 residues. The CDR3 sequence is CASSYRLNTEAFF. The CDR3 DNA is TGTGCCAGCTCGTACAGGCTGAACACTGAAGCTTTCTTT.

The V and J genes are TRBV5-1 and TRBJ1-6, with D possibly matching TRBD1 (5 bases). The CDR3 contains 14 residues. Germline V lookup: CDR1 SGHRS, CDR2 YFSETQ. Trimming removed 0 bases at V and 8 bases at J, with 9 bases between. The DNA for the CDR3 is TGCGCCAGCAGCTTGGTGGCCAGGGATTCACCCCTCCACTTT. It yields the protein CASSLVARDSPLHF.

The CDR3 is CASSQDRKNTEAFF. The DNA for the CDR3 is TGTGCCAGCAGTCAGGACAGGAAGAACACTGAAGCTTTCTTT. This chain joins TRBV27 and TRBJ1-1; TRBD1 aligns across 7 bases. In germline, CDR1 is MNHEY, CDR2 SMNVEV (reference sequence). The CDR3 is 14 residues long. Trimming took 5 bases from V and 1 from J; bases not matched to a gene: 4.

V is TRBV4-2 and J is TRBJ2-1; 8 positions agree with TRBD2. The CDR3 sequence is 14 residues long. The J segment lost 5 bases and the V segment lost 4 bases, leaving 4 bases of the junction unmatched. Germline V CDR1 and CDR2: LGHNA, YNFKEQ. CDR3 sequence (DNA): TGTGCCAGCAGCCGAGATAGCGGGAACAATGAGCAGTTCTTC. It specifies CASSRDSGNNEQFF.

This chain links TRBV19 with TRBJ2-7; TRBD2 might be the D (5 bases). Germline V gene lookup returns CDR1 LNHDA and CDR2 SQIVND (reference sequence). Trimming took off 4 bases at V and 5 bases at J, with 12 bases between the two ends. The CDR3 has 13 amino acids. CDR3 residues: CASSSASRNEQYF. The CDR3 bases are TGTGCCAGTAGTAGTGCTAGCCGTAACGAGCAGTACTTC.

The chain couples TRBV6-6 to TRBJ1-5; D gene ambiguous. The CDR3 runs to 10 residues. Trimming took 8 bases from V and 5 from J, leaving 4 bases between them. Germline values: CDR1 MNHNY, CDR2 SVGAGI (reference sequence). The CDR3 DNA is TGTGCCAGCGGAGATCAGCCCCAGCATTTT. Encoded protein: CASGDQPQHF.

This chain links TRBV9 with TRBJ2-3, with a possible D match to TRBD2 (5 bases). The germline V gene encodes CDR1 SGDLS and CDR2 YYNGEE. The CDR3 sequence is 14 residues long. The V and J ends lost 3 bases and 3 bases respectively, with 11 bases between them. Here the CDR3 DNA reads TGTGCCAGCAGCGAGAGTCGAGGGACAGATACGCAGTATTTT. It encodes CASSESRGTDTQYF. The full variable domain, completed using reference TRBV9 and TRBJ2-3, is DSGVTQTPKHLITATGQRVTLRCSPRSGDLSVYWYQQSLDQGLQFLIQYYNGEERAKGNILERFSAQQFPDLHSELNLSSLELGDSALYFCASSESRGTDTQYFGPGTRLTVL.

The chain combines TRBV30 with TRBJ2-7; 7 bases are a match to TRBD1. Germline CDR1 reads GTSNPN; CDR2 reads SVGIG (reference sequence). The CDR3 consists of 13 residues. The trim removed 4 bases at V and 2 bases at J, leaving 5 bases unmatched. The CDR3 loop is CAWNPGQTYEQYF. For the CDR3, the DNA is TGTGCCTGGAACCCGGGACAGACCTACGAGCAGTACTTC.

V and J are TRBV11-3 and TRBJ2-2; possible D gene TRBD1, 6 bases. Trimming removed 5 bases from V and 0 bases from J, with 10 bases in between. CDR3 length equals 15 residues. In germline, CDR1 is SGHNT, CDR2 YENEEA. The CDR3 spells CASSARTANTGELFF. The CDR3 nucleotides are TGTGCCAGCAGCGCCCGGACAGCGAACACCGGGGAGCTGTTTTTT. Drawing the rest from reference TRBV11-3 and TRBJ2-2, the complete variable domain is EAGVVQSPRYKIIEKKQPVAFWCNPISGHNTLYWYLQNLGQGPELLIRYENEEAVDDSQLPKDRFSAERLKGVDSTLKIQPAELGDSAVYLCASSARTANTGELFFGEGSRLTVL.

The chain links TRBV11-2 to TRBJ2-2, with D possibly matching TRBD2 (5 bases). The V and J ends lost 7 bases and 5 bases respectively, with 17 bases between them. The CDR3 extends over 15 amino acids. From germline, CDR1 is SGHAT and CDR2 FQNNGV. CDR3 bases: TGTGCCAGCATCACTGGTGGGAGAGGTACCGGGGAGCTGTTTTTT. It codes for CASITGGRGTGELFF. The whole variable domain, filled in from reference TRBV11-2 and TRBJ2-2, reads EAGVAQSPRYKIIEKRQSVAFWCNPISGHATLYWYQQILGQGPKLLIQFQNNGVVDDSQLPKDRFSAERLKGVDSTLKIQPAKLEDSAVYLCASITGGRGTGELFFGEGSRLTVL.

The chain links TRBV7-2 to TRBJ1-6; tentative D call: TRBD1 (5 bases). The CDR3 extends over 15 amino acids. Germline V gene data show CDR1 as SGHTA and CDR2 as FQGNSA. V was trimmed by 1 base and J by 10 bases, leaving 14 bases between them. The CDR3 loop is CASSLEVRRGSPLHF. The CDR3 nucleotides read TGTGCCAGCAGCTTAGAAGTCAGGCGGGGGTCACCCCTCCACTTT.

Points on this clone: A junction boundary mismatches the germline segment, possibly from a read error. The V gene is TRBV3-1 (or the pseudogene TRBV3-2), the J gene TRBJ1-4; TRBD1 is a possible D gene (5 bases). The germline V gene has CDR1 LGHDT and CDR2 YNNKEL (reference sequence). This CDR3 has 13 residues. For the CDR3, the DNA is TGTGCCAGCACCCAAGCAGGGTACGAAAAACTGTTTTTT. Amino acid sequence: CASTQAGYEKLFF.

This clone was recorded only once. The V gene is TRBV28, the J gene TRBJ1-2, with TRBD1 as a possible D gene (5 bases). The germline V gene has CDR1 MDHEN and CDR2 SYDVKM. The V and J ends lost 7 bases and 4 bases respectively, with 10 bases between them. The CDR3 length is 12 residues. This chain's CDR3 is CASIQRGYGYTF. The DNA for the CDR3 is TGTGCCAGCATCCAAAGGGGCTATGGCTACACCTTC.

The chain carries TRBV12-5 and TRBJ2-3; perhaps TRBD2 as D (5 bases). Trimming removed 3 bases from V and 3 bases from J, with 19 bases in between. Germline assignment: CDR1 LGHNT and CDR2 FRNRAP. This CDR3 has 17 amino acids. The CDR3 reads CASGFQYAGQRTDTQYF. DNA for the CDR3: TGTGCTAGTGGTTTTCAATATGCGGGCCAAAGGACAGATACGCAGTATTTT.

In DNA form, the CDR3 reads TGTGCCAGCAGCTTCCCCGGACTAGAACACGAGCAGTACTTC. This gives the protein CASSFPGLEHEQYF. The V and J genes are TRBV5-4 and TRBJ2-7; 7 positions match TRBD2. The V gene end was trimmed by 2 bases and the J gene end by 5 bases; junction bases not matched to a gene: 7. There are 14 residues in the CDR3. Per the germline V gene, CDR1 is SGHNT and CDR2 is YYREEE (reference sequence).

The V call is TRBV10-3, the J call TRBJ2-7; weak D call: TRBD1 (6 bases). The CDR3 is made up of 14 amino acids. V was shortened by 5 bases and J by 1 base, with 12 bases between the two germline ends. Germline CDR1 reads ENHRY; CDR2 reads SYGVKD. The CDR3 sequence is CAISLYTGSYEQYF. For the CDR3, the DNA is TGTGCCATCAGTCTTTATACAGGGTCCTACGAGCAGTACTTC.

CDR3 protein: CASSSLQGETTDTQYF. CDR3 nucleotides: TGCGCCAGCAGCTCGCTACAGGGGGAAACCACAGATACGCAGTATTTT. The rearrangement links TRBV5-1 to TRBJ2-3; 8 nucleotides line up with TRBD1. After removal of 3 bases from V and 2 bases from J, the junction contained 8 bases not matched to a gene. This CDR3 comprises 16 residues. Germline lookup yields CDR1 SGHRS and CDR2 YFSETQ.

This clone was seen just once. The rearrangement links TRBV28 to TRBJ2-7; 11 nucleotides line up with TRBD2. The junction had 10 bases not matched to a gene; V was cut back by 4 bases and J by 5 bases. The CDR3 is made up of 16 amino acids. CDR1 is MDHEN, CDR2 SYDVKM, per germline. This chain's CDR3 is CASSSPLAGGFNEQYF. The DNA for the CDR3 is TGTGCCAGCAGTTCCCCCCTAGCGGGGGGTTTTAACGAGCAGTACTTC.

This clone was detected only once. The chain uses TRBV30 and TRBJ1-2; 7 bases match TRBD1. CDR3 size: 14 residues. CDR1 is GTSNPN and CDR2 is SVGIG in the germline V gene (reference sequence). With V trimmed by 7 bases and J by 7 bases, 15 bases remained unmatched. The CDR3 protein is CASPPGQLGRGYTF. The DNA for the CDR3 is TGTGCCTCACCCCCGGGACAGTTGGGCCGTGGCTACACCTTC.